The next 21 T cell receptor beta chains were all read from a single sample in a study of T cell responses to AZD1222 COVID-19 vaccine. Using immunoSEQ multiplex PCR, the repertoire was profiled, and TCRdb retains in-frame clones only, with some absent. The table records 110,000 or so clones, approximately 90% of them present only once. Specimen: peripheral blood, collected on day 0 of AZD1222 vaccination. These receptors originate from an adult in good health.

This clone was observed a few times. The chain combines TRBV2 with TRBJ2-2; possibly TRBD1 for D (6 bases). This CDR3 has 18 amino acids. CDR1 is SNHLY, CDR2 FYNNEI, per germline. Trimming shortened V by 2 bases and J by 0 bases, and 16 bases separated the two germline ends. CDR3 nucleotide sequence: TGTGCCAGCAGTGAAACCCGTCTTGGGACAACGAACACCGGGGAGCTGTTTTTT. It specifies CASSETRLGTTNTGELFF.

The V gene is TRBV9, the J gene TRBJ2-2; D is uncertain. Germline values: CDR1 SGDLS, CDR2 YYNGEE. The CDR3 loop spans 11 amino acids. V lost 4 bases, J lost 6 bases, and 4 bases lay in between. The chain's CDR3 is CASSQAGELFF. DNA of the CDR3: TGTGCCAGCAGCCAGGCCGGGGAGCTGTTTTTT.

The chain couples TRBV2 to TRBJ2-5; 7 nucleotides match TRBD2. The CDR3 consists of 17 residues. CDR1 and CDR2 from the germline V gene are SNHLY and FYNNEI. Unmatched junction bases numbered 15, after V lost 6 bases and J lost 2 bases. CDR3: CASRAGVVFVGQETQYF. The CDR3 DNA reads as TGTGCCAGCAGGGCGGGGGTGGTCTTTGTGGGGCAAGAGACCCAGTACTTC.

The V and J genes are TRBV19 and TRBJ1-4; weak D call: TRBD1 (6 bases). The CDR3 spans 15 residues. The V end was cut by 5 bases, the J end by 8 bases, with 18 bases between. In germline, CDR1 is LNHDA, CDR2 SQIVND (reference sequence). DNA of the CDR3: TGTGCCAGTAGTTCCTCAGGGGCGCCTCGGGAAAAACTGTTTTTT. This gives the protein CASSSSGAPREKLFF. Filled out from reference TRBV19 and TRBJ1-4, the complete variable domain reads DGGITQSPKYLFRKEGQNVTLSCEQNLNHDAMYWYRQDPGQGLRLIYYSQIVNDFQKGDIAEGYSVSREKKESFPLTVTSAQKNPTAFYLCASSSSGAPREKLFFGSGTQLSVL.

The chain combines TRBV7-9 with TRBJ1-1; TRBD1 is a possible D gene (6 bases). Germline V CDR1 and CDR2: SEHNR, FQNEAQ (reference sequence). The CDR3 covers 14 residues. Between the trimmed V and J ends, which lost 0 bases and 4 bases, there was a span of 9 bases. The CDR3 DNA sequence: TGTGCCAGCAGCTTAGCGCAAGGGGGCACTGAAGCTTTCTTT. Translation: CASSLAQGGTEAFF.

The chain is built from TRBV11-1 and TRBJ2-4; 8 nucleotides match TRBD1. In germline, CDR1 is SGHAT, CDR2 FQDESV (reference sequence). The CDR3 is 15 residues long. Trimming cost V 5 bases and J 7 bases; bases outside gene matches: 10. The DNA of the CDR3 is TGTGCCAGCAGCAGAGACCAGGGGGCGCTGAACATTCAGTACTTC. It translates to CASSRDQGALNIQYF. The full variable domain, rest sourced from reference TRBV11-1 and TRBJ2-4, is EAEVAQSPRYKITEKSQAVAFWCDPISGHATLYWYRQILGQGPELLVQFQDESVVDDSQLPKDRFSAERLKGVDSTLKIQPAELGDSAMYLCASSRDQGALNIQYFGAGTRLSVL.

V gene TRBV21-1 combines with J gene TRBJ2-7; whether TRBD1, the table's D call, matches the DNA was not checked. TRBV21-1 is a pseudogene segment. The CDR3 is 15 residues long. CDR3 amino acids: CASSKGGDSGYEQYF. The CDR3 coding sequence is TGTGCCAGCAGCAAAGGGGGGGACAGCGGCTACGAGCAGTACTTC.

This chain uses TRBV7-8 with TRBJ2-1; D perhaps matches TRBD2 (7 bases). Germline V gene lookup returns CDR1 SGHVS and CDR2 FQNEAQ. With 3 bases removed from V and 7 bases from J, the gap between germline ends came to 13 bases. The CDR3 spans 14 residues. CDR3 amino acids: CASSLWGGRNEQFF. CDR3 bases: TGTGCCAGCAGCTTGTGGGGGGGCAGGAATGAGCAGTTCTTC.

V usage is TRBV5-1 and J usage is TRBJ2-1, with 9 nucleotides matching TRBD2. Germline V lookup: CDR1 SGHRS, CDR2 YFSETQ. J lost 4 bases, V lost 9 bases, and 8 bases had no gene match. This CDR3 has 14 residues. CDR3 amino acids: CATTAGGGYNEQFF. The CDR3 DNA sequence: TGCGCCACCACAGCGGGGGGCGGATACAATGAGCAGTTCTTC.

CDR3 sequence reads: CASTPWGANVLTF. CDR3 DNA sequence: TGTGCCAGCACCCCGTGGGGGGCCAACGTCCTGACTTTC. The rearrangement links TRBV5-8 to TRBJ2-6, with D uncertain. The CDR3 covers 13 residues. V was trimmed by 6 bases and J by 4 bases, leaving 8 bases between them. Germline V gene lookup returns CDR1 SGHTS and CDR2 YDEGEE.

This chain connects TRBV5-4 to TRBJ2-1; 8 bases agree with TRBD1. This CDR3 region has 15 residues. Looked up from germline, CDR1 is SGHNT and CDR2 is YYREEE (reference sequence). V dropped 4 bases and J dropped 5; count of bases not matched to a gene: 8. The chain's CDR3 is CASSPDWTGNNEQFF. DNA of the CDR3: TGTGCCAGCAGCCCGGACTGGACAGGGAACAATGAGCAGTTCTTC.

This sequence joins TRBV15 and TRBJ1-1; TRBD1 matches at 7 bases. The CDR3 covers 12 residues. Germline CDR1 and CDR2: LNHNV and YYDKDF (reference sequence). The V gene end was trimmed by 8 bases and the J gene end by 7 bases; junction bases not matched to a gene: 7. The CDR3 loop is CATQGQALEAFF. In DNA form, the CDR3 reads TGTGCCACCCAAGGACAGGCCCTTGAAGCTTTCTTT.

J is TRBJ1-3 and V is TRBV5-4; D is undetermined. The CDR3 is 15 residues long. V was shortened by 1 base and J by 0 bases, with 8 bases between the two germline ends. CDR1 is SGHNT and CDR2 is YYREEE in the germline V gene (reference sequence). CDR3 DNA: TGTGCCAGCAGCTTGTCAACGCGCTCTGGAAACACCATATATTTT. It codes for CASSLSTRSGNTIYF.

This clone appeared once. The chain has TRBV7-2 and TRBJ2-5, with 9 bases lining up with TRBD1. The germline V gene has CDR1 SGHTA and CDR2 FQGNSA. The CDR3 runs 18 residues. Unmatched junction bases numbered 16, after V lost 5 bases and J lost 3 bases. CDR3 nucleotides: TGTGCCAGCAGCCCGGCGACAGGGGGACGCCCTACAGAAGAGACCCAGTACTTC. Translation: CASSPATGGRPTEETQYF.

The DNA of the CDR3 is TGTGCCAGCAGACCCCCAGAGAGACTGGCGACCTACGAGCAGTACTTC. This sequence encodes CASRPPERLATYEQYF. The chain couples TRBV28 to TRBJ2-7; D call uncertain. The CDR3 is 16 residues long. V was pared by 6 bases and J by 2 bases, with 20 bases between. Germline V gene lookup returns CDR1 MDHEN and CDR2 SYDVKM.

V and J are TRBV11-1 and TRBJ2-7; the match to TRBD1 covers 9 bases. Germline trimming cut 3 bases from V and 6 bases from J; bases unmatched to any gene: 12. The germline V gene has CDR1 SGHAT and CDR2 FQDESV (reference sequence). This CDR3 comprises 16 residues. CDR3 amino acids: CASSFSFGTGISEQYF. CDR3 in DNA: TGTGCCAGCAGCTTTAGTTTCGGGACAGGGATCTCCGAGCAGTACTTC. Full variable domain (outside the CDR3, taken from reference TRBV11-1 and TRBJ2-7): EAEVAQSPRYKITEKSQAVAFWCDPISGHATLYWYRQILGQGPELLVQFQDESVVDDSQLPKDRFSAERLKGVDSTLKIQPAELGDSAMYLCASSFSFGTGISEQYFGPGTRLTVT.

Here the CDR3 DNA reads TGTGCCAGCAGTCGCGGGACTCATGAGCAGTTCTTC. It is translated as CASSRGTHEQFF. The chain links TRBV12-3 or TRBV12-4 to TRBJ2-1, with D perhaps matching TRBD2 (6 bases). V shed 5 bases and J shed 8 bases, with 10 bases lying between them. The CDR3 consists of 12 residues.

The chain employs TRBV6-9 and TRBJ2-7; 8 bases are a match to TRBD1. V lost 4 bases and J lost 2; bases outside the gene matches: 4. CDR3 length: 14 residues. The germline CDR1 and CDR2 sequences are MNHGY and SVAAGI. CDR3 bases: TGTGCCAGCAGTTGGGACAGGCGGGCCTACGAGCAGTACTTC. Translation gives CASSWDRRAYEQYF.

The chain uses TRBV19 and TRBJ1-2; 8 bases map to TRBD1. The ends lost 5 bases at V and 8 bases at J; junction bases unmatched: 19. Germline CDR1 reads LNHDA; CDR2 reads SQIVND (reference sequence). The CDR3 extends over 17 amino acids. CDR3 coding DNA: TGTGCCAGTAGTCGGCCGACAGGGGTTCCCTCAATAAGCGGCTACACCTTC. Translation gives CASSRPTGVPSISGYTF.

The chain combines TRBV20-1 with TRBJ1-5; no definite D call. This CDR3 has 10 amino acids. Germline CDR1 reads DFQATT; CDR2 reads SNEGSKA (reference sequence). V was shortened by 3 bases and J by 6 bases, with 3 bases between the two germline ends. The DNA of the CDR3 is TGCAGTGCTAGTCGTCAGCCCCAGCATTTT. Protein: CSASRQPQHF.

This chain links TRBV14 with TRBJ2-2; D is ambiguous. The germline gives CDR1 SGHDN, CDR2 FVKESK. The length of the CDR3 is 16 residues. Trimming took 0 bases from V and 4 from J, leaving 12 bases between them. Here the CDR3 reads CASSQEFGFGTGELFF. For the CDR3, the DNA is TGTGCCAGCAGCCAAGAGTTCGGGTTTGGCACCGGGGAGCTGTTTTTT.